The entry that follows covers one T cell receptor (beta chain) sequence. Its antigen is still unknown. This specimen belongs to a study of cytomegalovirus exposure and HLA in healthy donors. Study-level information: In a later analysis, the roughly 120 validation repertoires were reported to have used the same platform as the 550 to 850 first-cohort repertoires. Overall study findings and caveats: The listing of fewer than 200 TCR beta chains classed them as cytomegalovirus-associated.

TCRdb keeps only in-frame clones here, not all; method: immunoSEQ multiplex PCR. Seen here are under 200,000 clones, about 90% observed once, and the top ten hold 10%. Trimming removed 1 base at V and 6 bases at J, with 9 bases between. There are 13 residues in the CDR3. Germline V gene lookup returns CDR1 LNHNV and CDR2 YYDKDF (reference sequence). The donors formed part of the roughly 110-subject validation cohort, distinct from the approximately 640-subject first cohort. The sequencing sample was made of PBMCs. The rearrangement joins TRBV15 to TRBJ1-1; D uncertain. This TCR was sampled from a young woman in good health and CMV-seropositive. The CDR3 bases are TGTGCCACCAGCAGAGGTCGGGATGCTGAAGCTTTCTTT. It codes for CATSRGRDAEAFF.